The rows below give T cell receptor beta chains drawn from one sample of a study of cytomegalovirus exposure and HLA in healthy donors. Assay used: immunoSEQ multiplex PCR; TCRdb lists only in-frame clones, some missing. The table includes tens of thousands of clones, 70% to 85% detected once. Specimen: PBMCs. The receptor source for this set is a man in his sixties in good health and CMV-seropositive. CDR3s include the opening cysteine and the closing phenylalanine or tryptophan. The D gene is left open where the match is weak. Clone size is given for some rows only: seen once, a few or many times, or a class if the clone is expanded.

clone_size,v_call,j_call,d_call,cdr3_nt,cdr3_aa
.,TRBV5-1,TRBJ2-3,.,TGCGCCAGCAGCTTGATCGGTTCATCTTCAGATACGCAGTATTTT,CASSLIGSSSDTQYF
.,TRBV7-9,TRBJ2-7,TRBD1,TGTGCCAGCAGCTCCAACCGGGACAGAAGGTACGAGCAGTACTTC,CASSSNRDRRYEQYF
.,TRBV7-2,TRBJ2-3,TRBD2,TGTGCCAGCAGCGTTACTAGCGGGAGGGCCCTCTACACAGACACGCAGTATTTT,CASSVTSGRALYTDTQYF
.,TRBV6-8,TRBJ1-5,.,TGTGCCATCTACCAGGGGAATAGCAATCAGCCCCAGCATTTT,CAIYQGNSNQPQHF
.,TRBV5-1,TRBJ2-5,.,TGCGCCAGCAGCTTGGCTCAAGAGACCCAGTACTTC,CASSLAQETQYF
.,TRBV19,TRBJ1-1,TRBD1,TGTGCCAGTAGTTTTGGACAGGGGCGTGAAGCTTTCTTT,CASSFGQGREAFF
once,TRBV5-1,TRBJ1-1,.,TGCGCCAGCAGCCCGCAGATGGACACTGAAGCTTTCTTT,CASSPQMDTEAFF
.,TRBV5-1,TRBJ2-7,.,TGCGCCAGCAGCTTGGTAGTATACGAGCAGTACTTC,CASSLVVYEQYF
.,TRBV2,TRBJ2-3,.,TGTGCCAGCACCCCCGAGGGGGGGTCAGGGGATACGCAGTATTTT,CASTPEGGSGDTQYF
.,TRBV2,TRBJ1-5,.,TGTGCCAGCAAGGACCAGGGTGGCAATCAGCCCCAGCATTTT,CASKDQGGNQPQHF
.,TRBV23-1,TRBJ2-5,TRBD2,TGCGCCAGCAGTCAATCGATAGGGGGCGCGGTAGCGGGAGGCCTAGAGACCCAGTACTTC,CASSQSIGGAVAGGLETQYF
.,TRBV5-1,TRBJ2-7,TRBD1,TGCGCCAGCAGCTTACAGGGGGACTACGAGCAGTACTTC,CASSLQGDYEQYF
.,TRBV4-1,TRBJ2-1,.,TGCGCCAGCAGCCAAGGGGACACCTACAATGAGCAGTTCTTC,CASSQGDTYNEQFF
.,TRBV7-9,TRBJ2-5,.,TGTTCCAGCAGCTATTCTCGCGGGGAGACCCAGTACTTC,CSSSYSRGETQYF
.,TRBV7-9,TRBJ2-3,TRBD1,TGTGCCAGCAGCTTAGGTCGACAGGGCACGAGAACAGATACGCAGTATTTT,CASSLGRQGTRTDTQYF
.,TRBV6-5,TRBJ2-7,TRBD2,TGTGCCAGCAGTTTTCTAGCGGGAGTTTCTGAGCAGTACTTC,CASSFLAGVSEQYF
few,TRBV18,TRBJ1-3,.,TGTGCCAGCTCACCACGGACAGCTGCGTTAAGCTCTGGAAACACCATATATTTT,CASSPRTAALSSGNTIYF
.,TRBV18,TRBJ1-3,.,TGTGCCAGCTCACCGACAGGATTGGCGGGAAACACCATATATTTT,CASSPTGLAGNTIYF
.,TRBV4-1,TRBJ2-5,TRBD2,TGCGCCAGCAGCCAGCCGGCCGGGACTAGCGGATACGAGACCCAGTACTTC,CASSQPAGTSGYETQYF
.,TRBV11-3,TRBJ2-4,TRBD1,TGTGCCAGCAGTTTAGATTCCATGACAGGGGCAAAAAACATTCAGTACTTC,CASSLDSMTGAKNIQYF
few,TRBV6-6,TRBJ2-1,TRBD2,TGTGCCAGCGGGACTAGCCGTCTCTACAATGAGCAGTTCTTC,CASGTSRLYNEQFF
once,TRBV7-8,TRBJ2-5,TRBD1,TGTGCCAGCAGCTCGGGACAGGGAGGGGAGACCCAGTACTTC,CASSSGQGGETQYF
.,TRBV7-9,TRBJ1-5,TRBD1,TGTGCCAGCAGCGCGACAGGGGGGCCTAATCAGCCCCAGCATTTT,CASSATGGPNQPQHF
.,TRBV13,TRBJ2-7,.,TGTGCCAGCAGCTTAGCTCGGTCTACCTACGAGCAGTACTTC,CASSLARSTYEQYF
few,TRBV6-5,TRBJ1-4,TRBD1,TGTGCCAGCAAGTCCGGGACAGTTTCTAATGAAAAACTGTTTTTT,CASKSGTVSNEKLFF
.,TRBV6-5,TRBJ1-2,TRBD1,TGTGCCAGCAGCTCCGGGACAGGGTTCTACTATGGCTACACCTTC,CASSSGTGFYYGYTF
.,TRBV5-1,TRBJ2-3,TRBD2,TGCGCCAGCCGGCCCGGGACTAGCGGAAGCACAGATACGCAGTATTTT,CASRPGTSGSTDTQYF
.,TRBV4-1,TRBJ2-7,.,TGCGCCAGCAGCCAAGGATTACTTGCTAGCTCCTACGAGCAGTACTTC,CASSQGLLASSYEQYF
.,TRBV18,TRBJ2-2,.,TGTGCCAGCTCAGCCGACAGAAACACCGGGGAGCTGTTTTTT,CASSADRNTGELFF
.,TRBV5-4,TRBJ1-2,.,TGTGCCAGCAGCCAGATATCCCCCCAATATGGCTACACCTTC,CASSQISPQYGYTF
few,TRBV12-2,TRBJ2-5,.,TGTGCAAGTCGCTTACCCGGGACTAGTGGAGAGACCCAGTACTTC,CASRLPGTSGETQYF
.,TRBV19,TRBJ1-5,.,TGTGCCAGTAGTATGAGTAATCAGGGTTTAACTCAGCCCCAGCATTTT,CASSMSNQGLTQPQHF
.,TRBV10-2,TRBJ2-5,.,TGCGCCAGCAGTGAGGTCCTAATTTTCAGGGGAAAAGAGACCCAGTACTTC,CASSEVLIFRGKETQYF
.,TRBV19,TRBJ2-1,.,TGTGCCAGGTTCTCTAGCAACAGGGTCGGTAATGAGCAGTTCTTC,CARFSSNRVGNEQFF
few,TRBV6-5,TRBJ1-5,.,TGTGCCAGCAGTTACAGGGGTGGCAATCAGCCCCAGCATTTT,CASSYRGGNQPQHF
.,TRBV7-9,TRBJ2-3,TRBD2,TGTGCCAGCAGCCCCCGGGGACTAGCAAACACAGATACGCAGTATTTT,CASSPRGLANTDTQYF
.,TRBV19,TRBJ1-1,.,TGTGCCAGTAGTATACTGGCAGGCACTGAAGCTTTCTTT,CASSILAGTEAFF
.,TRBV21-1,TRBJ2-1,.,TGTGCCAGCAATAGTTCCAGGGGGGTTTACAATGAGCAGTTCTTC,CASNSSRGVYNEQFF
.,TRBV5-6,TRBJ2-7,TRBD1,TGTGCCAGCAGCTTGGGACAGGGTTTTTCCTCTTCCTACGAGCAGTACTTC,CASSLGQGFSSSYEQYF
.,TRBV28,TRBJ1-1,.,TGTGCCAGCAGTTCGCAGGGTCTGAACACTGAAGCTTTCTTT,CASSSQGLNTEAFF
.,TRBV7-8,TRBJ1-6,.,TGTGCCAGCAGCCGAACACAAAACAGCCAGACCCACTTT,CASSRTQNSQTHF
.,TRBV7-8,TRBJ2-5,.,TGTGCCAGCAGCTTTGCGCGGGGACAAGAGACCCAGTACTTC,CASSFARGQETQYF
.,TRBV11-2,TRBJ2-1,TRBD2,TGTGCCAGCAGCTACCTAGCGGGGCGCAATGAGCAGTTCTTC,CASSYLAGRNEQFF
few,TRBV19,TRBJ2-1,.,TGTGCCAGTAGTTACCCCGGGGATCCCTACAATGAGCAGTTCTTC,CASSYPGDPYNEQFF
.,TRBV19,TRBJ2-5,.,TGTGCCAGTAGTCCGATGGGGGGGGCCACCGGGGAGACCCAGTACTTC,CASSPMGGATGETQYF
.,TRBV19,TRBJ2-1,TRBD2,TGTGCCAGTAGTATTGCGGGAGGGTCCTACAATGAGCAGTTCTTC,CASSIAGGSYNEQFF
.,TRBV10-3,TRBJ1-6,TRBD1,TGTGCCATCAGTGAGCCACAGGGGGTACCGAATTCACCCCTCCACTTT,CAISEPQGVPNSPLHF